Sequencing of this TCR beta chain was carried out in a study of response to subunit inactivated influenza vaccine. Deletions cut 5 bases from V and 4 bases from J, with 6 bases between. CDR1 is SGHTA, CDR2 FQGNSA, per germline. This CDR3 has 11 amino acids. Points on this clonotype: Its antigen is undetermined.

TCRdb independently ran MiXCR on the RT-PCR reads; one entry per CDR3 protein. The table lists more than 250,000 distinct CDR3 sequences, 20% to 25% of them singletons, with about 10% in the top ten. Overall study results and limits: Authors suggested each seasonal influenza vaccination recruits few new T cells.

This receptor was identified in a man between 50 and 75 years old who received an inactivated influenza vaccine. The source was PBMCs from blood, collected about 20 months after vaccination. This chain joins TRBV7-2 and TRBJ2-7; D remains ambiguous. CDR3 in DNA: TGTGCCAGCAGCGCCCATTACGAGCAGTACTTC. This sequence encodes CASSAHYEQYF.